This T cell receptor (beta chain) stems from a study of blood T cells in healthy people across ages. General study findings and limits: Conclusively comparing naive with antigen-experienced cells was impossible with unsorted PBMCs.

Of note for this clonotype: As yet, its antigen is unknown.

Then a second PCR, running about 6 to 11 cycles, was carried out with a sample-barcoded 5' primer and a J-beta primer mix. TCRdb re-analysed the 5' RACE reads in MiXCR, keeping a single row per CDR3 protein. Of roughly 1.7 million distinct CDR3 sequences listed, 30% to 40% were seen once; the top ten hold about 10%. This CDR3 is built from 15 residues. Germline loops: CDR1 DFQATT, CDR2 SNEGSKA (reference sequence). J gave up 0 bases and V 6 bases, and 5 bases lay outside the gene matches. There were healthy Caucasian individuals from Russia, aged 6 to 90, serving as donors. Sequenced sample: blood. The rearrangement links TRBV20-1 to TRBJ1-6; 7 nucleotides align to TRBD1. The clonotype originates from a woman aged 25 to 39 in good health. The CDR3 spells CSAKPGGSYNSPLHF. CDR3 DNA sequence: TGCAGTGCCAAACCAGGGGGCTCCTATAATTCACCCCTCCACTTT.